This T cell receptor beta chain derives from a study of somatic mutations in cytotoxic T cells in rheumatoid arthritis. Study overall: Selected populations of V beta antibody-stained T cells underwent flow sorting at nearly 100% purity; these encompassed V beta1+ cells subjected to TCRB sequencing. Study outcomes and limitations: Unlike healthy controls, rheumatoid arthritis patients had CD8+ clonality that increased with age. The antigen targets of the expanded CD8+ clones lacked identification.

As concerns this clone: Its antigen remains unknown.

Sequencing used immunoSEQ multiplex PCR; TCRdb keeps in-frame clones, though not all of them. The table has approximately 30,000 clones, around 76% seen once. Researchers isolated CD4+ and CD8+ cells by positive magnetic bead selection and then checked their purity by flow cytometry. The trim removed 5 bases at V and 7 bases at J, leaving 11 bases unmatched. CDR1 and CDR2 (germline): MDHEN, SYDVKM. The CDR3 consists of 16 residues. Material for sequencing was CD8+ T cells sorted from blood. This TCR came from a man aged 45 to 65 in good health. The genes are TRBV28 and TRBJ1-5; 10 bases align to TRBD1. CDR3 sequence: CASSPRQGAKGQPQHF. CDR3 in DNA: TGTGCCAGCAGTCCACGACAGGGGGCGAAGGGACAGCCCCAGCATTTT.